This TCR beta chain was identified in a study of OX40 agonist ivuxolimab in advanced cancers. General study points: Relatively little clonal expansion, among the lowest observed, appeared in partial responders at 0.1-3.0 mg/kg. There was clonal expansion of CD4+ and CD8+ blood T cells by week 6 at 0.1 to 3.0 mg/kg.

Blood was sampled at baseline, cycle 4 day 1, and cycle 7 day 1. Germline V gene data show CDR1 as SNHLY and CDR2 as FYNNEI. CDR3 size: 15 residues. The junction had 7 bases not matched to a gene; V was cut back by 3 bases and J by 6 bases. Of note for this clone: Its antigen is undetermined.

Measured with immunoSEQ multiplex PCR; TCRdb has only the in-frame clones, and not every one. The sample carries roughly 60,000 clones, nearly 95% recorded once. The TCR originated in an adult with an advanced solid tumor such as melanoma, head and neck, liver or kidney cancer. The V and J genes are TRBV2 and TRBJ2-7, with 11 bases matching TRBD2. The sequencing used CD4+ or CD8+ T cells sorted from blood, collected in a trial of the OX40 agonist ivuxolimab. CDR3 DNA: TGTGCCAGCAGTGATCCGACTAGCGGGAAGGGCGAGCAGTACTTC. This translates into CASSDPTSGKGEQYF.